The T cell receptor (beta chain) described here comes from a study of shared T cell receptors in the human thymus. Profiling relied on immunoSEQ multiplex PCR, and the TCRdb table lists in-frame clones only, not all of them. The sample has fewer than 700,000 clones; 88% are singletons. In this sample, this clone turned up a few times. With V trimmed by 3 bases and J by 0 bases, 2 bases remained unmatched. The CDR3 sequence is 14 residues long. CDR1 and CDR2 (germline): SGHDN, FVKESK. These data also featured in a second study, about human thymus T cells. As reported in that work: Corrective heart surgery yielded resections, and these provided the thymus tissue. Thymic and blood repertoires appeared to carry a bias in their V and J gene usage.

J is TRBJ2-7 and V is TRBV14; 7 bases line up with TRBD1. Specimen: thymocytes. The TCR comes from a boy under two years old with a congenital heart defect. CDR3 bases: TGTGCCAGCAGCCAGGACAGGAGCTCCTACGAGCAGTACTTC. It yields the protein CASSQDRSSYEQYF.